The rows below give T cell receptor beta chains drawn from one sample of a study of blood T cell repertoires in COVID-19. The method was immunoSEQ multiplex PCR; TCRdb's version includes in-frame clones alone and lacks a portion of them. The sample consists of just over 300,000 clones, 87% of them appearing once. Sequences were obtained from peripheral blood. The receptor source for this set is a man aged 18-30 years with active or convalescent COVID-19. CDR3s include the opening cysteine and the closing phenylalanine or tryptophan. Each record gives: J gene, D gene, clone size, V gene, CDR3 length, CDR3 protein, CDR3 DNA. D genes are given only for firm matches. A row's size may be missing; if present it is once, few, many or a size class.

TRBJ2-2	TRBD2	.	TRBV5-1	16	CASSLVSGGRTGELFF	TGCGCCAGCAGCTTGGTTTCGGGGGGGCGCACCGGGGAGCTGTTTTTT
TRBJ1-2	TRBD1	.	TRBV9	13	CASSERQGVGYTF	TGTGCCAGCAGCGAAAGACAGGGGGTCGGCTACACCTTC
TRBJ1-1	TRBD1	.	TRBV27	13	CASSWTGVTEAFF	TGTGCCAGCAGCTGGACAGGGGTCACTGAAGCTTTCTTT
TRBJ2-5	TRBD1	.	TRBV12-3/TRBV12-4	13	CASSPTGRGTQYF	TGTGCCAGCAGTCCGACAGGGCGAGGGACCCAGTACTTC
TRBJ2-7	.	.	TRBV5-6	16	CASSLASRGGSYEQYF	TGTGCCAGCAGCTTGGCCTCTCGAGGCGGCTCCTACGAGCAGTACTTC
TRBJ1-2	TRBD1	.	TRBV5-1	14	CASSTGQAPYGYTF	TGCGCCAGCAGCACGGGACAGGCACCCTATGGCTACACCTTC
TRBJ2-3	.	.	TRBV14	15	CASSQEGQSTDTQYF	TGTGCCAGCAGCCAAGAGGGGCAGAGCACAGATACGCAGTATTTT
TRBJ2-6	TRBD2	.	TRBV4-1	18	CASSPVPSGDSGANVLTF	TGCGCCAGCAGCCCCGTGCCTAGCGGGGACTCTGGGGCCAACGTCCTGACTTTC
TRBJ1-1	.	.	TRBV27	14	CASSWGAGNTEAFF	TGTGCCAGCAGTTGGGGCGCAGGGAACACTGAAGCTTTCTTT
TRBJ1-1	.	.	TRBV2	11	CASSRGLGAFF	TGTGCCAGCAGTCGAGGGCTGGGGGCTTTCTTT
TRBJ1-6	TRBD1	.	TRBV27	16	CASSFFGQGAPSPLHF	TGTGCCAGCAGTTTCTTCGGACAGGGGGCACCTTCACCCCTCCACTTT
TRBJ2-5	.	.	TRBV7-9	15	CASSPRNSGQETQYF	TGTGCCAGCAGCCCCCGGAATTCAGGCCAAGAGACCCAGTACTTC
TRBJ2-1	TRBD2	.	TRBV4-1	15	CASSPEGSGRYEQFF	TGCGCCAGCAGCCCCGAGGGTAGCGGGAGGTATGAGCAGTTCTTC
TRBJ2-3	.	.	TRBV6-4	16	CASSPGILPGADTQYF	TGTGCCAGCAGCCCCGGGATCTTACCGGGTGCAGATACGCAGTATTTT
TRBJ1-2	.	.	TRBV2	10	CASSGLGYTF	TGTGCCAGCAGCGGTTTGGGCTACACCTTC
TRBJ2-1	TRBD1	.	TRBV10-3	15	CAISEPQGAWHEQFF	TGTGCCATCAGTGAACCACAGGGGGCTTGGCATGAGCAGTTCTTC
TRBJ2-5	.	.	TRBV29-1	13	CSVETATTRTQYF	TGCAGCGTTGAGACAGCCACAACGCGGACCCAGTACTTC
TRBJ1-2	.	.	TRBV4-3	15	CASSQVSRTNYGYTF	TGCGCCAGCAGCCAAGTGTCCAGAACTAACTATGGCTACACCTTC
TRBJ2-7	TRBD1	.	TRBV10-1	14	CASLPVRTGAEQYF	TGCGCCAGCCTACCTGTAAGGACAGGGGCCGAGCAGTACTTC
TRBJ1-2	.	.	TRBV12-3/TRBV12-4	12	CASSSGSYGYTF	TGTGCCAGCAGTTCAGGTAGCTATGGCTACACCTTC
TRBJ1-5	.	.	TRBV5-1	16	CASSPAGSYSNQPQHF	TGCGCCAGCAGCCCGGCAGGAAGTTATAGCAATCAGCCCCAGCATTTT
TRBJ2-7	TRBD2	.	TRBV7-9	15	CASSLEREGLYEQYF	TGTGCCAGCAGCTTGGAGCGGGAGGGTCTCTACGAGCAGTACTTC
TRBJ1-2	.	.	TRBV9	14	CASSVGGGNYGYTF	TGTGCCAGCAGCGTAGGCGGAGGGAACTATGGCTACACCTTC
TRBJ1-3	.	.	TRBV7-9	16	CASSWEMSSAGNTIYF	TGTGCCAGCAGCTGGGAGATGAGTTCTGCTGGAAACACCATATATTTT
TRBJ1-6	.	.	TRBV7-9	13	CASSLLPGSPLHF	TGTGCCAGCAGCTTACTCCCGGGTTCACCCCTCCACTTT
TRBJ1-2	TRBD1	.	TRBV15	16	CATSRAGQQSFYGYTF	TGTGCCACCAGCAGAGCGGGACAGCAGTCTTTCTATGGCTACACCTTC
TRBJ1-1	TRBD1	few	TRBV19	14	CASSRDRGGPEAFF	TGTGCCAGTAGCAGGGACAGGGGTGGTCCTGAAGCTTTCTTT
TRBJ2-5	.	.	TRBV7-6	15	CASSLVGGAMETQYF	TGTGCCAGCAGCTTAGTTGGGGGGGCGATGGAGACCCAGTACTTC
TRBJ2-5	TRBD2	.	TRBV28	13	CASSLAGGETQYF	TGTGCCAGCAGTTTGGCGGGAGGAGAGACCCAGTACTTC
TRBJ1-5	.	few	TRBV10-2	14	CASSDGRGNQPQHF	TGCGCCAGCAGTGACGGGAGGGGGAATCAGCCCCAGCATTTT
TRBJ2-7	.	once	TRBV2	11	CASSEIDEQYF	TGTGCCAGCAGTGAAATAGACGAGCAGTACTTC
TRBJ1-2	.	.	TRBV6-2/TRBV6-3	14	CASSYVGEKRGYTF	TGTGCCAGCAGTTACGTCGGGGAGAAGCGGGGCTACACCTTC
TRBJ2-7	TRBD2	once	TRBV19	18	CASSSKTSGRAILYEQYF	TGTGCCAGTAGTTCAAAGACTAGCGGGAGGGCCATTCTCTACGAGCAGTACTTC
TRBJ2-2	.	.	TRBV5-6	15	CASSSGQKNTGELFF	TGTGCCAGCAGCTCCGGACAGAAGAACACCGGGGAGCTGTTTTTT
TRBJ1-6	.	.	TRBV7-9	13	CASSSSIGSPLHF	TGTGCCAGCAGCTCATCTATCGGTTCACCCCTCCACTTT
TRBJ2-1	.	.	TRBV4-3	14	CASSQDRGQGRPFF	TGCGCCAGCAGCCAAGATCGGGGACAAGGGAGACCGTTCTTC
TRBJ2-3	.	.	TRBV4-3	15	CASSQGQVFSDTQYF	TGCGCCAGCAGCCAAGGACAGGTATTTTCAGATACGCAGTATTTT
TRBJ2-7	.	once	TRBV19	14	CASSISGSSYEQYF	TGTGCCAGTAGTATATCGGGGAGCTCCTACGAGCAGTACTTC
TRBJ2-7	.	.	TRBV5-4	14	CASSFSTGSYEQYF	TGTGCCAGCAGCTTCTCGACAGGCTCCTACGAGCAGTACTTC
TRBJ2-7	.	few	TRBV3-1/TRBV3-2	13	CASSQGRPYEQYF	TGTGCCAGCAGCCAGGGCAGACCCTACGAGCAGTACTTC
TRBJ2-7	.	.	TRBV28	12	CASRGHLYEQYF	TGTGCCAGCAGAGGACACCTCTACGAGCAGTACTTC
TRBJ1-1	.	.	TRBV7-8	15	CASSILSLGGTEAFF	TGTGCCAGCAGCATTCTATCTTTGGGGGGCACTGAAGCTTTCTTT
TRBJ2-1	.	.	TRBV15	16	CATSRFAGSGSNEQFF	TGTGCCACCAGCAGGTTCGCAGGGTCAGGTTCCAATGAGCAGTTCTTC
TRBJ2-1	TRBD2	.	TRBV6-5	15	CASRLLAGGYNEQFF	TGTGCCAGCAGGCTCCTAGCGGGGGGGTACAATGAGCAGTTCTTC
TRBJ2-7	TRBD2	.	TRBV28	16	CASSLSTRTSTYEQYF	TGTGCCAGCAGTCTATCTACCCGGACTAGTACCTACGAGCAGTACTTC
TRBJ2-5	TRBD1	.	TRBV5-1	13	CASSRDRDETQYF	TGCGCCAGCAGCCGGGACAGGGATGAGACCCAGTACTTC
TRBJ2-5	.	once	TRBV12-3/TRBV12-4	12	CASSSTESTQYF	TGTGCCAGCAGTAGTACTGAATCGACCCAGTACTTC
TRBJ2-2	TRBD2	.	TRBV6-2/TRBV6-3	15	CASSRGGWNTGELFF	TGTGCCAGCAGCCGCGGGGGGTGGAACACCGGGGAGCTGTTTTTT
TRBJ2-7	TRBD1	.	TRBV7-8	13	CASSLDRGYEQYF	TGTGCCAGCAGCTTAGACAGGGGCTACGAGCAGTACTTC
TRBJ2-5	TRBD1	.	TRBV7-9	14	CASSLGTGLETQYF	TGTGCCAGCAGCTTAGGGACAGGGTTGGAGACCCAGTACTTC
TRBJ2-3	TRBD2	.	TRBV5-4	15	CASSLTSGGGDTQYF	TGTGCCAGCAGCTTGACTAGCGGGGGAGGGGATACGCAGTATTTT
TRBJ2-7	.	.	TRBV18	14	CASSPSRSSYEQYF	TGTGCCAGCTCACCCTCTAGGAGCTCCTACGAGCAGTACTTC
TRBJ2-1	TRBD2	.	TRBV10-2	17	CASSESTSGNHVLGQFF	TGCGCCAGCAGTGAGTCTACTAGCGGGAACCACGTCCTAGGGCAGTTCTTC
TRBJ2-7	TRBD1	.	TRBV27	13	CASSLGTENEQYF	TGTGCCAGCAGTTTAGGGACAGAGAACGAGCAGTACTTC
TRBJ2-1	.	.	TRBV2	13	CASSAQSGIPGFF	TGTGCCAGCAGTGCACAATCCGGGATACCCGGGTTCTTC
TRBJ1-4	TRBD1	.	TRBV6-6	15	CASSLQGTTNEKLFF	TGTGCCAGCAGTTTACAGGGGACCACTAATGAAAAACTGTTTTTT